A selection of T cell receptor beta chains follows, all from one sample in a study of cytomegalovirus exposure and HLA in healthy donors. TCRdb's copy holds only in-frame clones and misses some; the assay was immunoSEQ multiplex PCR. The table lists around 130,000 clones, under 90% of them singletons. The specimen was PBMCs. The receptors here all came from a man aged 18 to 30 in good health and CMV-seronegative. CDR3s include the opening cysteine and the closing phenylalanine or tryptophan. A D gene is named only where the DNA matches it firmly. Some rows mark clone size as missing; the rest say once, few, many or name a class of expanded clone.

>.|.|13|TRBJ1-4|TRBV7-9
CASSRNREEKLFF
TGTGCCAGCAGCCGCAACCGGGAAGAAAAACTGTTTTTT
>.|few|13|TRBJ1-1|TRBV10-3
CASMGGMNTEAFF
TGTGCCAGCATGGGAGGAATGAACACTGAAGCTTTCTTT
>TRBD1|.|17|TRBJ2-5|TRBV5-1
CASSNTLTGGQKETQYF
TGCGCCAGCAGCAACACACTAACAGGGGGCCAAAAAGAGACCCAGTACTTC
>.|.|15|TRBJ1-1|TRBV2
CASRGDTGKNTEAFF
TGTGCCAGCAGGGGCGATACAGGGAAAAACACTGAAGCTTTCTTT
>.|few|14|TRBJ1-1|TRBV7-9
CASRRDTRDTEAFF
TGTGCCAGCAGAAGAGACACGAGGGACACTGAAGCTTTCTTT
>TRBD1|.|15|TRBJ2-7|TRBV9
CASSVGGTEEYEQYF
TGTGCCAGCAGCGTAGGAGGGACAGAAGAATACGAGCAGTACTTC
>TRBD2|.|15|TRBJ2-1|TRBV11-2
CASSSVAGGPSEQFF
TGTGCCAGCAGCTCTGTGGCGGGGGGGCCATCCGAGCAGTTCTTC
>.|.|14|TRBJ1-5|TRBV2
CASSSGGGGQPQHF
TGTGCCAGCAGTAGCGGGGGGGGAGGTCAGCCCCAGCATTTT
>.|.|13|TRBJ2-5|TRBV7-9
CASSLYRVETQYF
TGTGCCAGCAGCTTGTACAGGGTCGAGACCCAGTACTTC
>TRBD1|.|14|TRBJ1-2|TRBV5-4
CASSQPGQIYGYTF
TGTGCCAGCAGCCAACCGGGACAGATCTATGGCTACACCTTC
>TRBD1|.|16|TRBJ2-2|TRBV5-4
CASSSPDRGNTGELFF
TGTGCCAGCAGCTCCCCGGACAGGGGGAACACCGGGGAGCTGTTTTTT
>.|.|13|TRBJ1-2|TRBV30
CAWQWAPPGGYTF
TGTGCCTGGCAGTGGGCGCCTCCGGGGGGCTACACCTTC
>.|.|13|TRBJ1-2|TRBV7-9
CASSLGAGDSYTF
TGTGCCAGCAGCTTAGGCGCAGGCGATAGCTACACCTTC
>.|.|14|TRBJ1-4|TRBV5-1
CASSLDSGDEKLFF
TGCGCCAGCAGCCTTGACAGTGGCGATGAAAAACTGTTTTTT
>.|.|15|TRBJ1-5|TRBV30
CAWSNSFYSNQPQHF
TGTGCCTGGAGTAACAGCTTTTATAGCAATCAGCCCCAGCATTTT
>.|.|12|TRBJ1-2|TRBV5-6
CASSITTGGYTF
TGTGCCAGCAGCATCACAACGGGGGGCTACACCTTC
>.|.|16|TRBJ2-5|TRBV30
CAWTSLRTKPGETQYF
TGTGCCTGGACCTCCCTCCGGACGAAACCGGGGGAGACCCAGTACTTC
>.|.|15|TRBJ1-5|TRBV28
CASSERTQGRQPQHF
TGTGCCAGCAGTGAACGAACGCAGGGCCGTCAGCCCCAGCATTTT
>.|once|18|TRBJ2-2|TRBV5-1
CASSPISGEFRNTGELFF
TGCGCCAGCAGCCCTATCTCGGGAGAATTTCGAAACACCGGGGAGCTGTTTTTT
>TRBD1|.|15|TRBJ2-5|TRBV4-1
CASSIRDRGQETQYF
TGCGCCAGCAGCATCCGGGACAGGGGACAAGAGACCCAGTACTTC
>TRBD2|once|15|TRBJ2-7|TRBV6-5
CASSFGSGGAYEQYF
TGTGCCAGCAGTTTTGGGAGCGGGGGGGCGTACGAGCAGTACTTC
>TRBD1|.|16|TRBJ2-7|TRBV15
CATSRGQGKASYEQYF
TGTGCCACCAGCAGGGGACAGGGGAAAGCCTCCTACGAGCAGTACTTC
>TRBD1|.|18|TRBJ1-2|TRBV9
CASSPGQGLARGVYGYTF
TGTGCCAGCAGCCCAGGACAGGGTTTGGCCCGAGGGGTCTATGGCTACACCTTC
>TRBD2|.|15|TRBJ2-1|TRBV19
CASIGLAGGRNEQFF
TGTGCCAGTATCGGACTAGCGGGGGGTCGGAATGAGCAGTTCTTC
>.|once|16|TRBJ1-6|TRBV5-5
CASSPGQGPRDSPLHF
TGTGCCAGCAGCCCCGGGCAGGGGCCAAGGGATTCACCCCTCCACTTT
>TRBD1|.|14|TRBJ2-7|TRBV4-2
CASSQVGQGTEQYF
TGTGCCAGCAGCCAAGTAGGACAGGGGACCGAGCAGTACTTC
>TRBD1|few|16|TRBJ1-1|TRBV5-1
CASSLASGQGGTEAFF
TGCGCCAGCAGCTTGGCATCCGGTCAGGGGGGCACTGAAGCTTTCTTT
>.|.|13|TRBJ1-1|TRBV9
CASSEGGNTEAFF
TGTGCCAGCAGCGAAGGCGGGAACACTGAAGCTTTCTTT
>.|.|15|TRBJ1-5|TRBV19
CATLPGGQGLQPQHF
TGTGCCACACTACCCGGAGGGCAGGGCCTACAGCCCCAGCATTTT
>TRBD1|.|15|TRBJ1-5|TRBV7-2
CASSMDRLSNQPQHF
TGTGCCAGCAGCATGGACAGGTTAAGCAATCAGCCCCAGCATTTT
>TRBD1|.|15|TRBJ2-7|TRBV7-2
CASSKRRDRGREQYF
TGTGCCAGCAGCAAACGAAGGGACAGGGGGCGCGAGCAGTACTTC
>TRBD1|.|13|TRBJ2-1|TRBV5-1
CASSKGTDNEQFF
TGCGCCAGCAGCAAAGGGACAGACAATGAGCAGTTCTTC
>TRBD1|.|15|TRBJ1-5|TRBV27
CASHAGGWDNQPQHF
TGTGCCAGCCATGCAGGGGGGTGGGACAATCAGCCCCAGCATTTT
>TRBD1|once|17|TRBJ1-2|TRBV7-9
CASSLVTGGYPNYGYTF
TGTGCCAGCAGCTTAGTGACAGGGGGCTACCCCAATTATGGCTACACCTTC
>.|few|17|TRBJ1-1|TRBV10-3
CAISESGGWGRNTEAFF
TGTGCCATCAGTGAGTCCGGTGGTTGGGGGCGGAACACTGAAGCTTTCTTT
>.|.|12|TRBJ1-4|TRBV19
CASSHLREKLFF
TGTGCCAGTAGCCACCTCCGGGAAAAACTGTTTTTT
>.|.|16|TRBJ1-5|TRBV18
CASSPYRQISNQPQHF
TGTGCCAGCTCGCCCTATAGACAGATTAGCAATCAGCCCCAGCATTTT
>TRBD1|.|15|TRBJ1-5|TRBV19
CASSATGGGDQPQHF
TGTGCCAGTAGTGCCACAGGGGGTGGAGATCAGCCCCAGCATTTT
>.|.|12|TRBJ1-1|TRBV30
CAQGGRNTEAFF
TGTGCTCAGGGAGGGAGAAACACTGAAGCTTTCTTT
>TRBD1|.|15|TRBJ1-2|TRBV7-2
CASSLDVHRGYGYTF
TGTGCCAGCAGCTTAGATGTGCACAGGGGATATGGCTACACCTTC
>.|few|14|TRBJ2-2|TRBV27
CASGERLRAGELFF
.
>.|.|14|TRBJ2-7|TRBV6-1
CASSVDSPSYEQYF
TGTGCCAGCAGTGTAGATAGTCCGTCCTACGAGCAGTACTTC
>.|.|14|TRBJ1-2|TRBV28
CASSLGSNTGGYTF
TGTGCCAGCAGTTTGGGAAGCAATACGGGGGGCTACACCTTC
>.|.|14|TRBJ2-1|TRBV30
CAWTSGRGQSEQFF
TGTGCCTGGACCTCCGGCCGGGGTCAGAGTGAGCAGTTCTTC
>TRBD1|once|14|TRBJ1-4|TRBV27
CASSLRDRGEKLFF
TGTGCCAGCAGTTTAAGGGACAGGGGTGAAAAACTGTTTTTT
>TRBD1|.|16|TRBJ1-5|TRBV19
CASNKGAGVSNQPQHF
TGTGCCAGTAACAAGGGGGCCGGGGTAAGCAATCAGCCCCAGCATTTT